Described below is a single TCR beta chain sequence and its context. This clone was seen only once. This clone's antigen is unknown. No much larger clone is present one base from it, and per-base qualities are unavailable. This sample is part of a study of blood T cell repertoires in COVID-19 (TCRdb year 2020). About the study as a whole: Samples covering the acute and convalescent phases of COVID-19 were provided by collaborators in the United States, Italy and Spain. The repertoires were released in a freely available public database meant as a resource for research on the immune response to SARS-CoV-2. The prospective study material was composed of cDNA or gDNA derived from T cells, B-cell-depleted T cells, or PBMCs. Deeply sampled blood TCRbeta repertoires from subjects exposed to, actively infected with, or recovered from COVID-19 were included in the dataset. Samples were obtained from the ongoing ImmuneRACE study (first 160 participants) and from over a thousand subjects provided by 6 global collaborators. Where available, HLA class I and class II types were taken from metadata supplied by the sample provider and were not determined by assay-based typing. Nearly every sample came with metadata listing a de-identified subject ID, COVID-19 status, age in years and sex.

The immunoSEQ Assay, a bias-controlled multiplex PCR, was used to amplify TCRbeta CDR3 regions from genomic DNA. On the authors' methods: Nucleated cell counts per sample were estimated from amplification of reference gene primers within the assay. To quantify the absolute abundance of each unique TCRbeta CDR3 rearrangement, sequence reads were collapsed and filtered. Productive Simpson clonality was computed per sample as the square root of Simpson's diversity index over productive rearrangements. TCRdb holds this immuneACCESS table with in-frame rearrangements only. Some clones are missing; in checked studies, unresolved V genes explain under half, and the rest has no known cause. Clonal size and the V and J genes are those of that table, whereas D and trimming came from the DNA. The sample table lists 200,000 to 250,000 clones, around 90% of them with a count of one. The ten largest clones capture roughly 15% of the sample.

From V the trimming removes 2 bases and from J it removes 2 bases, while the gene matches leave 3 bases of the junction unaccounted for. The CDR3 starts with the cysteine, ends with the phenylalanine, and has 14 residues. Only the CDR3 portion is preserved as DNA: 42 bases, with reading frame beginning at the first base. The germline V gene encodes CDR1 MGHDK and CDR2 SYGVNS. In the prospective study, participants were roughly 18 to 89 years old, resided in 24 geographic areas of the United States, and were enrolled through a virtual design. Cohort assignment in the prospective study relied on participant-reported clinical history from a screening survey and a study questionnaire. Exposed participants were defined as having been in contact with someone with a PCR-confirmed or clinician-diagnosed COVID-19 case within 2 weeks of study entry. Each participant in the prospective study had whole blood, serum and a nasopharyngeal or oropharyngeal swab collected by mobile phlebotomists. Additional blood draws and questionnaires over an approximately two-month period could optionally be provided by prospective study participants. Blood samples from the prospective study were shipped frozen or at room temperature prior to DNA extraction.

Study-wide conclusions, independent of this receptor: The quantity of clinical and demographic metadata differed by source and by participant and was supplied without curation.

The sample consisted of PBMCs or T cells enriched from blood (not recorded which). This clonotype originated in a man between 25 and 39 years old who had been exposed to COVID-19. This chain is built from TRBV25-1 and TRBJ2-7; 7 middle bases align to TRBD2. The CDR3 reads as follows: CASSEAGDPYEQYF. The nucleotide sequence is given as TGTGCCAGCAGTGAAGCGGGGGACCCCTACGAGCAGTACTTC.